This T cell receptor beta chain appears in the sequencing data of a study of T cells in Graves' hyperthyroidism and ophthalmopathy. TCR beta CDR3 region amplification was performed from RNA transcripts. The primer set for the first-round RT-PCR of the TCR CDR3 was HTBI. TCRdb analysed the multiplex PCR reads with MiXCR anew, one entry per CDR3 protein. The table includes about 270,000 distinct CDR3 sequences, 20% to 25% detected once. There are many counts of this clonotype. This CDR3 is 14 amino acids long. Germline V lookup: CDR1 ENHRY, CDR2 SYGVKD. V was clipped by 6 bases and J by 3 bases; unmatched bases: 4.

The origin of this receptor is a man aged 35-49 years with Graves' hyperthyroidism that later progressed to Graves' ophthalmopathy. The specimen sequenced was blood. This chain connects TRBV10-3 to TRBJ2-7, with 11 bases matching TRBD1. The CDR3 nucleotides are TGTGCCATCAGGGCCGGGACAGGGGGCTACGAGCAGTACTTC. Residues: CAIRAGTGGYEQYF.